This TCR delta chain is from a study of gamma-delta chains in newborns, infants, children. TCRdb re-called the reads via CATT. The table shows 4,000 to 5,000 delta-chain clones, with 6.2% occurring only once. V was cut by 1 base and J by 0 bases, with 12 bases left in between. Germline lookup yields CDR1 GEAIGNYY and CDR2 EKD. This CDR3 is built from 18 residues. With respect to this clone: Other DNA sequences within the sample encode an identical CDR3.

This chain connects TRDV2 to TRDJ3; perhaps TRDD3 as D (6 bases). Sequencing used blood. This TCR derives from a child who was a newborn, infant or young child, either healthy, febrile or measles-vaccinated (not recorded which). CDR3 nucleotides: TGTGCCTGTGACACTGGGGGTTTTTTCTCCTGGGACACCCGACAGATGTTTTTC. Translating it yields CACDTGGFFSWDTRQMFF.